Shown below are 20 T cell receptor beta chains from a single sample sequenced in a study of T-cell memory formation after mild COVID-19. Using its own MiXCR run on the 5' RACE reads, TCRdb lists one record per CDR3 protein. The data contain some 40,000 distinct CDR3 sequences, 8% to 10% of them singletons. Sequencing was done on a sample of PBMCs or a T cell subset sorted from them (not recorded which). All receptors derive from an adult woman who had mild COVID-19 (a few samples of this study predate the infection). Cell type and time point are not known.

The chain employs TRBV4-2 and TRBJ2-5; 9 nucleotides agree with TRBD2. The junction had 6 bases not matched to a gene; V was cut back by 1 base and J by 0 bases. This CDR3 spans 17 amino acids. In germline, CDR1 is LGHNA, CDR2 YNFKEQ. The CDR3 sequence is CASSQGQRLADQETQYF. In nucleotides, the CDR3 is TGTGCCAGCAGCCAAGGACAGAGACTAGCGGACCAAGAGACCCAGTACTTC.

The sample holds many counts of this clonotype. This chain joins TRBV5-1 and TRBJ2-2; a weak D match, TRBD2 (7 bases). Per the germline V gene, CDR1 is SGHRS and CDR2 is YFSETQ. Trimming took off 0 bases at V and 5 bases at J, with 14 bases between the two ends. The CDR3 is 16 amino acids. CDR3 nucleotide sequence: TGCGCCAGCAGCTTGGTTGCGGGGGCGCCGACCGGGGAGCTGTTTTTT. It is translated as CASSLVAGAPTGELFF. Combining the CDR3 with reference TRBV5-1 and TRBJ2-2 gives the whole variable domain KAGVTQTPRYLIKTRGQQVTLSCSPISGHRSVSWYQQTPGQGLQFLFEYFSETQRNKGNFPGRFSGRQFSNSRSEMNVSTLELGDSALYLCASSLVAGAPTGELFFGEGSRLTVL.

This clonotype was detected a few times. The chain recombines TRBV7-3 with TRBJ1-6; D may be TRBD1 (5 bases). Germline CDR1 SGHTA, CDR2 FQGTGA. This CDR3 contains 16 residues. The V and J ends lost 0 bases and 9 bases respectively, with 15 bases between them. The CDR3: CASSLTPGGGGSPLHF. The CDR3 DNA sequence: TGTGCCAGCAGCTTAACGCCCGGCGGGGGAGGTTCACCCCTCCACTTT.

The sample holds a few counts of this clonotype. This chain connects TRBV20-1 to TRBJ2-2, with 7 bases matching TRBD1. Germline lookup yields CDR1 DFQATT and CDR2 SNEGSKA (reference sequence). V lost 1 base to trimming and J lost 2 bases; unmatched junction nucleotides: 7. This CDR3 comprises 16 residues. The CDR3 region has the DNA TGCAGTGCTAGAGCAACCGGGACAGATAACACCGGGGAGCTGTTTTTT. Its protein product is CSARATGTDNTGELFF.

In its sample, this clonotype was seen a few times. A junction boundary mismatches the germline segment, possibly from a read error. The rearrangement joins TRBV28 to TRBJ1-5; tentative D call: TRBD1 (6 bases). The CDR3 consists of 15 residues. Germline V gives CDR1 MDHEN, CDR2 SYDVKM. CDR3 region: CASRLYRDIYQPQHF. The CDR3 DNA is TGTGCCAGCAGATTATACCGGGACATTTATCAGCCCCAGCATTTT.

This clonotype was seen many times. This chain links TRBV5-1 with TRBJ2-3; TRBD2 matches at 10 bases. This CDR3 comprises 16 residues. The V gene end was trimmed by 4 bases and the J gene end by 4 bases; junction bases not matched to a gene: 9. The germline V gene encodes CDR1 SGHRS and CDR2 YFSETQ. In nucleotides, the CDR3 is TGCGCCAGCAGCCAACAAGCGGGGGGGGTTGCAGATACGCAGTATTTT. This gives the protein CASSQQAGGVADTQYF. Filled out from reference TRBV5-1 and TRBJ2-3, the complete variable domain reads KAGVTQTPRYLIKTRGQQVTLSCSPISGHRSVSWYQQTPGQGLQFLFEYFSETQRNKGNFPGRFSGRQFSNSRSEMNVSTLELGDSALYLCASSQQAGGVADTQYFGPGTRLTVL.

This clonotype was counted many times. CDR3 sequence reads: CASSPLTAYQETQYF. The CDR3 bases are TGTGCCAGCAGTCCCCTGACAGCCTACCAAGAGACCCAGTACTTC. V and J are TRBV25-1 and TRBJ2-5; D might be TRBD1 (5 bases). This CDR3 contains 15 residues. V was trimmed by 5 bases and J by 0 bases, leaving 13 bases between them. CDR1 is MGHDK, CDR2 SYGVNS, per germline.

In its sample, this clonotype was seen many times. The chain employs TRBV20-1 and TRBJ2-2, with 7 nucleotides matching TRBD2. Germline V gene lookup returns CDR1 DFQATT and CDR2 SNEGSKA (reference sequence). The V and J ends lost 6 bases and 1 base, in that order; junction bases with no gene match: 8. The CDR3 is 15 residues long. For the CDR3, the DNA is TGCAGTGCGCACTCTAGCGGCCAGAACACCGGGGAGCTGTTTTTT. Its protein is CSAHSSGQNTGELFF.

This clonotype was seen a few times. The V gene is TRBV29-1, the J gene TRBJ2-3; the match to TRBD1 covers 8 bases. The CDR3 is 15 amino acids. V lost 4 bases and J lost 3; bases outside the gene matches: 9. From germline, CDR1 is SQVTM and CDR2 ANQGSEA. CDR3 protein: CSVGQGIFGTDTQYF. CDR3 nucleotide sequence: TGCAGCGTTGGACAGGGGATTTTTGGGACAGATACGCAGTATTTT.

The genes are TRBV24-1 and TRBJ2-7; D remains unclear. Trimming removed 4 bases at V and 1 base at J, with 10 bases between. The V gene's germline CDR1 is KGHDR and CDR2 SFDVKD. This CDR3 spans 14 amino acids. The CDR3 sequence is CATSEAHNSYEQYF. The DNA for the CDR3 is TGTGCCACCAGTGAGGCTCACAATTCCTACGAGCAGTACTTC.

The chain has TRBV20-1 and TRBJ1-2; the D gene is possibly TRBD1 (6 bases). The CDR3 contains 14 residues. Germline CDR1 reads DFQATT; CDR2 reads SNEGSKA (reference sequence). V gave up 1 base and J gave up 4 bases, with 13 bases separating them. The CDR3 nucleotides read TGCAGTGCTAGAGGGGGGCTGAGGCTCTATGGCTACACCTTC. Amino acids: CSARGGLRLYGYTF.

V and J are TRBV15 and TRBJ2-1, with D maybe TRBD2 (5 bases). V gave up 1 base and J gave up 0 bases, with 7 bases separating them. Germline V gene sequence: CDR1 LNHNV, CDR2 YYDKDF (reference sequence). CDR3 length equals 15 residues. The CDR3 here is CATSRGGSSYNEQFF. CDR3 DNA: TGTGCCACCAGCAGAGGAGGGAGCTCCTACAATGAGCAGTTCTTC. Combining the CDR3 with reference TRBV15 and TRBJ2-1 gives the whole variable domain DAMVIQNPRYQVTQFGKPVTLSCSQTLNHNVMYWYQQKSSQAPKLLFHYYDKDFNNEADTPDNFQSRRPNTSFCFLDIRSPGLGDTAMYLCATSRGGSSYNEQFFGPGTRLTVL.

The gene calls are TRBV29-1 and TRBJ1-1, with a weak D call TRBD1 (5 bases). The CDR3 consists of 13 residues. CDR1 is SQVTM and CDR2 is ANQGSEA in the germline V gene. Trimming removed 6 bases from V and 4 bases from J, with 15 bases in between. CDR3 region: CSVGKAQGTEAFF. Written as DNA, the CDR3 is TGCAGCGTGGGAAAGGCGCAGGGCACTGAAGCTTTCTTT.

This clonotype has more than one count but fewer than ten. CDR3 in amino acids: CASSLLPPRNEQFF. CDR3 nucleotide sequence: TGTGCCAGCAGCTTGTTACCCCCACGGAATGAGCAGTTCTTC. The rearrangement links TRBV7-9 to TRBJ2-1; D is uncertain. The V end lost 3 bases, the J end lost 7 bases, and 13 bases lay between the germline ends. This CDR3 is built from 14 residues. Per the germline V gene, CDR1 is SEHNR and CDR2 is FQNEAQ (reference sequence).

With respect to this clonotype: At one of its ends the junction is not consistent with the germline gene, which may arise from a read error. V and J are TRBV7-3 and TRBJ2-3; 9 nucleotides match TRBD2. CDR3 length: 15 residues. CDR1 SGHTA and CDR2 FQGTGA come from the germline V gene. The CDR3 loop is CASSVTSGSTDTQYF. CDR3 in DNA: TGTGCCAGCAGCGTAACTAGCGGGAGCACAGATACGCAGTATTTT.

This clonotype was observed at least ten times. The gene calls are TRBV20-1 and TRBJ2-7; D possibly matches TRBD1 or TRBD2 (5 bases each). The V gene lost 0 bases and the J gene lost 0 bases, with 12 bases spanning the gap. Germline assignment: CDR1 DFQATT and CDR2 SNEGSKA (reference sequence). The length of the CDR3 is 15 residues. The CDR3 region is CSARDLAGSSYEQYF. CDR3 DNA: TGCAGTGCTAGAGATCTGGCAGGGAGCTCCTACGAGCAGTACTTC.

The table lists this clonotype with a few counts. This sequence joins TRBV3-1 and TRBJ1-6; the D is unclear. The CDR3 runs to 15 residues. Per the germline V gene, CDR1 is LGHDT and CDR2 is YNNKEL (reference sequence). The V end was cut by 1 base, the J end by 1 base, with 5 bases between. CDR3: CASSQGGSYNSPLHF. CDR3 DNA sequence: TGTGCCAGCAGCCAAGGAGGGTCCTATAATTCACCCCTCCACTTT.

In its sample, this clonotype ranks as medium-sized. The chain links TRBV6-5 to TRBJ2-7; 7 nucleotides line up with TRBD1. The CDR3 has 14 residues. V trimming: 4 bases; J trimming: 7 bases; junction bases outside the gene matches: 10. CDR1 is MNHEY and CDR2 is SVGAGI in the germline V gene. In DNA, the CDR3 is TGTGCCAGCAGTTTGTGGACAGGCTCGGGAGAGCAGTACTTC. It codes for CASSLWTGSGEQYF.

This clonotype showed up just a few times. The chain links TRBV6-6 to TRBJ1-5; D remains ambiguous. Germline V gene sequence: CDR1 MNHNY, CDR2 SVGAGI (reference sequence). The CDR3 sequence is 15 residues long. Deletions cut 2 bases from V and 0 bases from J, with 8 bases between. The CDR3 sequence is CASSYNPYSNQPQHF. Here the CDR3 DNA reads TGTGCCAGCAGTTACAACCCTTATAGCAATCAGCCCCAGCATTTT.

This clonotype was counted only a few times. CDR3 coding DNA: TGTGCCAGCAGCCAGGGACAGGGCCCGCAAGAGACCCAGTACTTC. This encodes CASSQGQGPQETQYF. The chain recombines TRBV3-1 with TRBJ2-5; 9 nucleotides match TRBD1. The CDR3 is made up of 15 amino acids. The trim removed 3 bases at V and 2 bases at J, leaving 4 bases unmatched. Per the germline V gene, CDR1 is LGHDT and CDR2 is YNNKEL (reference sequence).